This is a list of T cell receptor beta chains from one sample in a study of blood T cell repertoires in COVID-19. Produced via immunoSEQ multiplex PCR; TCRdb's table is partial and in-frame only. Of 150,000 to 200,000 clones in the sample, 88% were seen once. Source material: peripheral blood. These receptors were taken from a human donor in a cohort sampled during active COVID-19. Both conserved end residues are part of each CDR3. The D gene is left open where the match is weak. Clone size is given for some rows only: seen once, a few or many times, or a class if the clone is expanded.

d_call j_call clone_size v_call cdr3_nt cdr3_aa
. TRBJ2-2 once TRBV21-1 TGTGCCAGCAGCAAAGTCGCGGGGGCGACCAACACCGGGGAGCTGTTTTTT CASSKVAGATNTGELFF
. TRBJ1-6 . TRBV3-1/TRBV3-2 TGTGCCAGCAGCCAAGTCTTCGGGGGATATAATTCACCCCTCCACTTT CASSQVFGGYNSPLHF
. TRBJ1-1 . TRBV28 TGTGCCAGCACGGCGACGAGGCAGCACTTGAACACTGAAGCTTTCTTT CASTATRQHLNTEAFF
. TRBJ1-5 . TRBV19 TGTGCCAGTAGTACCCCCGCAGGACCGCGGGATCAGCCCCAGCATTTT CASSTPAGPRDQPQHF
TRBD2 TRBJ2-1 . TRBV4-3 TGCGCCAGCAGCCAAGATCGCGGCGGGGGTAGCTCCTACAATGAGCAGTTCTTC CASSQDRGGGSSYNEQFF
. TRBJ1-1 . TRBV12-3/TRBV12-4 TGTGCCAGCAGTTTACAGGCAGGAACTGAAGCTTTCTTT CASSLQAGTEAFF
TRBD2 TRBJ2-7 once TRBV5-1 TGCGCCAGCAGCTCTAGCGGGAGGCAGGGGCTCGAGCAGTACTTC CASSSSGRQGLEQYF
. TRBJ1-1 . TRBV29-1 TGCAGCGTTGTACAGGGTGGCACTGAAGCTTTCTTT CSVVQGGTEAFF
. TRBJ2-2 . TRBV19 TGTGCCAGTAGTATTTGGGTGCCCCTGGGACACCGGGGAGCTGTTTTT CASSIWVPLGHRGAVF
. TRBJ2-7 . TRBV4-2 TGTGCCAGCAGCCGACGACTAGTGGGTGCCTACGAGCAGTACTTC CASSRRLVGAYEQYF
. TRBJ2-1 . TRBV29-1 TGCAGCGTTGATCGGGGGAATGAGCAGTTCTTC CSVDRGNEQFF
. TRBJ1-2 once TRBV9 TGTGCCAGCAGCGTAGATCAGGGCCTTAGCTATGGCTACACCTTC CASSVDQGLSYGYTF
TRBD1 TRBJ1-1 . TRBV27 TGTGCCAGCAGTTTAAGGAGACAGGGGGCGCATACTGAAGCTTTCTTT CASSLRRQGAHTEAFF
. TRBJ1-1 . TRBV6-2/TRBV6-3 TGTGCCAGCAGTTACGAGGAGGCCCAAATTCGGGCTTTCTTT CASSYEEAQIRAFF
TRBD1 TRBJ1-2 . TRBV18 TGTGCCAGCTACCACGGACAGGGGGCAGGTGGCTACACCTTC CASYHGQGAGGYTF
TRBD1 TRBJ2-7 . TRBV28 TGTGCCTGCGGGACAGGGGTCTTGGGAGAGCAGTACTTC CACGTGVLGEQYF